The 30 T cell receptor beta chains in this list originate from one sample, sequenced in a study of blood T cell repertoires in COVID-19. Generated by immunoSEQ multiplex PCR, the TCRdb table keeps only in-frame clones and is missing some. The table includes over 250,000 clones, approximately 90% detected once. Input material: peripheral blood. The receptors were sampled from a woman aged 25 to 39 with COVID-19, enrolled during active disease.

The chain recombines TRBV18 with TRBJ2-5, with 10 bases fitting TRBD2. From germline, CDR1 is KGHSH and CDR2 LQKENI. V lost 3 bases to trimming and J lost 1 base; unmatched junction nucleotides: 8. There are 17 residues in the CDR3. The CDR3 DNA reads TGTGCCAGCTCACCCTTTCTAGCGGGAGAGAGCCAAGAGACCCAGTACTTC. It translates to CASSPFLAGESQETQYF.

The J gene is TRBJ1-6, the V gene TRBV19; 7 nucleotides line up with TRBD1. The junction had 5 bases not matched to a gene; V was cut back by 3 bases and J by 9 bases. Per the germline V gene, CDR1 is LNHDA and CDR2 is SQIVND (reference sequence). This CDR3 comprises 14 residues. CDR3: CASSITGVSSPLHF. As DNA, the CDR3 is TGTGCCAGTAGTATTACAGGGGTTTCTTCACCCCTCCACTTT.

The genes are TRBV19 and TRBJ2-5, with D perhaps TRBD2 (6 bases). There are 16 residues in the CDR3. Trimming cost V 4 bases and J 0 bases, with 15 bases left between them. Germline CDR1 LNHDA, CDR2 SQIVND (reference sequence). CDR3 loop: CASSSIADQYQETQYF. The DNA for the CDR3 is TGTGCCAGTAGTAGTATAGCGGATCAGTACCAAGAGACCCAGTACTTC.

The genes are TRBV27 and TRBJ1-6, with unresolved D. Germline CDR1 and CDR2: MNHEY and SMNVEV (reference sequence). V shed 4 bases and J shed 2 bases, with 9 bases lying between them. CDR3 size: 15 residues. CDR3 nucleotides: TGTGCCAGCAGTTCCGCGGTACCCTATAATTCACCCCTCCACTTT. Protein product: CASSSAVPYNSPLHF.

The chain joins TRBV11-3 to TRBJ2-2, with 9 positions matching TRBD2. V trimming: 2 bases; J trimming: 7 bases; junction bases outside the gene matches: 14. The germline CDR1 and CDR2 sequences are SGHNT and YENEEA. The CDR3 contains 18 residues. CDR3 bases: TGTGCCAGCAGCTTAAGGAGAGGGGCTAGCGGGACCGACGGGGAGCTGTTTTTT. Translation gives CASSLRRGASGTDGELFF.

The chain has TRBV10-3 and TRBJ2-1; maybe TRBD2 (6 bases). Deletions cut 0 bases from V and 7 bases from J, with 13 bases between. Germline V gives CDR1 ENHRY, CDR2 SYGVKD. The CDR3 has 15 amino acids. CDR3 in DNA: TGTGCCATCAGTGAGTCGTTGATCCGGGGGAATGAGCAGTTCTTC. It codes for CAISESLIRGNEQFF.

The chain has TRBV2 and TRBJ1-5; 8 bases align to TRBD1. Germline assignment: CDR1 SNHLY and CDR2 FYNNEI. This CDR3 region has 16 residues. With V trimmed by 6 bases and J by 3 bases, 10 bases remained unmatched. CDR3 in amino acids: CASSSGQGEYNQPQHF. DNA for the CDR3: TGTGCCAGCAGCTCCGGACAGGGCGAATACAATCAGCCCCAGCATTTT.

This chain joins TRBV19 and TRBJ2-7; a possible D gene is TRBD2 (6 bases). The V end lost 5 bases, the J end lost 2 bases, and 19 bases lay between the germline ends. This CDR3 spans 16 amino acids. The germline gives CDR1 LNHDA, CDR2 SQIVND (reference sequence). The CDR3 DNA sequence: TGTGCCAGTAGTTCGGTCTCGGGGGAGAGGACCTACGAGCAGTACTTC. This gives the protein CASSSVSGERTYEQYF. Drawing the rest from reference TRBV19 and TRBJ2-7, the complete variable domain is DGGITQSPKYLFRKEGQNVTLSCEQNLNHDAMYWYRQDPGQGLRLIYYSQIVNDFQKGDIAEGYSVSREKKESFPLTVTSAQKNPTAFYLCASSSVSGERTYEQYFGPGTRLTVT.

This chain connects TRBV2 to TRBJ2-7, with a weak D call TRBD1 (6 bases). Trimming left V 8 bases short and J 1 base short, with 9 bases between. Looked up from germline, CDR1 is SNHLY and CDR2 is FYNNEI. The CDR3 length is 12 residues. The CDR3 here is CASAGQSYEQYF. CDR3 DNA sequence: TGTGCCAGCGCTGGACAGTCCTACGAGCAGTACTTC.

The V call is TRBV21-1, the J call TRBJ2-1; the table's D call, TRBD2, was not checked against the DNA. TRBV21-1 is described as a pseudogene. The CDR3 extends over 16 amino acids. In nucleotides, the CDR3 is TGTGCCAGCTTGAGAAGCCCGCCTTTTACCTACAATGAGCAGTTCTTC. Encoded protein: CASLRSPPFTYNEQFF.

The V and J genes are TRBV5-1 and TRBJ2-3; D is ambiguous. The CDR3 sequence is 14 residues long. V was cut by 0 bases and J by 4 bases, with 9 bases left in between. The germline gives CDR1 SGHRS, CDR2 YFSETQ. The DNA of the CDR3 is TGCGCCAGCAGCTTGGGGTTAGAGGCAGATACGCAGTATTTT. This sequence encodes CASSLGLEADTQYF.

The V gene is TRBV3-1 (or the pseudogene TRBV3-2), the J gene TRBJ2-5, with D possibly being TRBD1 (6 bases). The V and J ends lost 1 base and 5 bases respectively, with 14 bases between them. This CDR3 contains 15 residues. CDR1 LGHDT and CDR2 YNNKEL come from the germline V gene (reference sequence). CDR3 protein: CASSQGDRWGETQYF. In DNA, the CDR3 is TGTGCCAGCAGCCAAGGCGACAGGTGGGGGGAGACCCAGTACTTC.

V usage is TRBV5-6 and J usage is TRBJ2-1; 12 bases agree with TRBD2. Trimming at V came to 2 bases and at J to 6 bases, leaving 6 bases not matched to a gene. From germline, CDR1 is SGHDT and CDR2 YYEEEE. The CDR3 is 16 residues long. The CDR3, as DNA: TGTGCCAGCAGCTTCCCGACTAGCGGGAGAAGCAATGAGCAGTTCTTC. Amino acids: CASSFPTSGRSNEQFF.

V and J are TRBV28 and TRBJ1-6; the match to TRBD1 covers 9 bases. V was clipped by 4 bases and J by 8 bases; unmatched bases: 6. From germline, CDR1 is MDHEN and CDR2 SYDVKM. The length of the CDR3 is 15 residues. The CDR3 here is CASSYGTGIYSPLHF. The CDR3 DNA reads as TGTGCCAGCAGTTATGGGACAGGGATCTATTCACCCCTCCACTTT.

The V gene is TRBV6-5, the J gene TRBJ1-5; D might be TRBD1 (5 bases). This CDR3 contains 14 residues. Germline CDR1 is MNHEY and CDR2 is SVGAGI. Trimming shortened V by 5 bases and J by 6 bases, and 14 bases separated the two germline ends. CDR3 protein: CASSPQGFSQPQHF. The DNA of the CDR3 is TGTGCCAGCAGTCCCCAGGGTTTCAGTCAGCCCCAGCATTTT.

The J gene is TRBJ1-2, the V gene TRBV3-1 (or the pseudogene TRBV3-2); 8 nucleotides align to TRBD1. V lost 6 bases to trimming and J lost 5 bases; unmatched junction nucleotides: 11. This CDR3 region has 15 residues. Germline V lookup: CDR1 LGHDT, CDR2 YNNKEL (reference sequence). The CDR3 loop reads CASSQLPGQAYGYTF. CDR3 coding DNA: TGTGCCAGCAGTCAATTGCCGGGACAGGCGTATGGCTACACCTTC.

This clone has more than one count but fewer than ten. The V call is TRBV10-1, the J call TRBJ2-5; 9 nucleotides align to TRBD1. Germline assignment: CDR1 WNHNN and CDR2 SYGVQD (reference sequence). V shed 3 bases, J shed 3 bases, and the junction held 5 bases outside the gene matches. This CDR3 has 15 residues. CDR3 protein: CASSEGRQGEETQYF. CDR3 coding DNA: TGCGCCAGCAGTGAAGGACGACAGGGGGAAGAGACCCAGTACTTC.

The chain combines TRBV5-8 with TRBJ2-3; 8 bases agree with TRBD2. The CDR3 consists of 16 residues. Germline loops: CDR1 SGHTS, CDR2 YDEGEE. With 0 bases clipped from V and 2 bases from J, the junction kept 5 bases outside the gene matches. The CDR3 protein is CASSLDLAGDTDTQYF. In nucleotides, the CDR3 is TGTGCCAGCAGCTTGGACCTAGCGGGCGACACAGATACGCAGTATTTT.

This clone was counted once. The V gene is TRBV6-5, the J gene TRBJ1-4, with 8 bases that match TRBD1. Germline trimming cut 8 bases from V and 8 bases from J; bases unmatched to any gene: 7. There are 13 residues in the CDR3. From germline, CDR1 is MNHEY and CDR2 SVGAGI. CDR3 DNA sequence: TGTGCCAGCTCAGGGGGCTTGGAGGAAAAACTGTTTTTT. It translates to CASSGGLEEKLFF.

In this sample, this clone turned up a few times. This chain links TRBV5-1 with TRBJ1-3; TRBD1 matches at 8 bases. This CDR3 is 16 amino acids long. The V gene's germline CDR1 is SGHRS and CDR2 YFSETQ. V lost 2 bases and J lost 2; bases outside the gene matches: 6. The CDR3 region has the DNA TGCGCCAGCAGCTTTAGGCCGACAGGGGCTGGAAACACCATATATTTT. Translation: CASSFRPTGAGNTIYF.

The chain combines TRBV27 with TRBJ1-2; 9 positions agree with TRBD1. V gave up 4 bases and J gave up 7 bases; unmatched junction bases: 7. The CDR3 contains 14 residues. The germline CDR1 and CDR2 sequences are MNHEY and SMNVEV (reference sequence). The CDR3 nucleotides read TGTGCCAGCAGTTGGGGACAGGGAAGGGGTGGCTACACCTTC. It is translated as CASSWGQGRGGYTF.

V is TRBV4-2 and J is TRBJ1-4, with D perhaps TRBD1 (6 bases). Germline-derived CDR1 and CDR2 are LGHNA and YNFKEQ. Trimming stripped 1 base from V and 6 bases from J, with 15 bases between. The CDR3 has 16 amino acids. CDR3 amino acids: CASSQAPRGLDEKLFF. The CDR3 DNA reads TGTGCCAGCAGCCAAGCCCCCAGGGGCCTCGATGAAAAACTGTTTTTT.

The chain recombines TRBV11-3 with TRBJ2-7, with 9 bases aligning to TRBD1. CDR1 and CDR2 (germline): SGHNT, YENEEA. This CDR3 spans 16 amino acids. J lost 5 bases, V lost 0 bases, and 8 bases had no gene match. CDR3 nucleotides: TGTGCCAGCAGCTTAGAGCGCGGGACAGGGTTAGACGAGCAGTACTTC. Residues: CASSLERGTGLDEQYF.

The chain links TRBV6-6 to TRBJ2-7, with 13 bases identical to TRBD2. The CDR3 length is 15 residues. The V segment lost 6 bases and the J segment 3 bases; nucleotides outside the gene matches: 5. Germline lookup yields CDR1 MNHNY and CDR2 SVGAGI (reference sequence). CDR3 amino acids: CASRIGTSGDYEQYF. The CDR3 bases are TGTGCCAGCAGAATAGGGACTAGCGGGGACTACGAGCAGTACTTC.

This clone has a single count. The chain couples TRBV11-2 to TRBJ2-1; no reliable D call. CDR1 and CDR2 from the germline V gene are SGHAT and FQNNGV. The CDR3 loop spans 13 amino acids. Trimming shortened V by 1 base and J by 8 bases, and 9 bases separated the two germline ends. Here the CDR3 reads CASSLVPVDEQFF. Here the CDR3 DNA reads TGTGCCAGCAGCTTAGTCCCGGTAGATGAGCAGTTCTTC.

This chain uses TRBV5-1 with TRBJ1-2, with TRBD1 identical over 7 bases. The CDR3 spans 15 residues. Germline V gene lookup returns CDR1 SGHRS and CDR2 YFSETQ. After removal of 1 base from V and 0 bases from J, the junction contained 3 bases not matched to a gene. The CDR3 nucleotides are TGCGCCAGCAGCTTGTTAACAGGGGCTAACTATGGCTACACCTTC. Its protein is CASSLLTGANYGYTF.

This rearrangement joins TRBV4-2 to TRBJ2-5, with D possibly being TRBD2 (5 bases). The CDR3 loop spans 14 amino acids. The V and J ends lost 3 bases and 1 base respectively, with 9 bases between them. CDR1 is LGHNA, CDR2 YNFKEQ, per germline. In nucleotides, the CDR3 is TGTGCCAGCAGCCAGAGCGGCACCCAAGAGACCCAGTACTTC. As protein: CASSQSGTQETQYF.

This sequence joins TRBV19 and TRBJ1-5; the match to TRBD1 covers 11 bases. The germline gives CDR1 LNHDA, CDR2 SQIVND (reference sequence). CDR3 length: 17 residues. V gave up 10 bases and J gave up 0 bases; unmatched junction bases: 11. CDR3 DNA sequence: TGTGCCACCACAAATGGACAGGGGGCTGGTAGCAATCAGCCCCAGCATTTT. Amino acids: CATTNGQGAGSNQPQHF.

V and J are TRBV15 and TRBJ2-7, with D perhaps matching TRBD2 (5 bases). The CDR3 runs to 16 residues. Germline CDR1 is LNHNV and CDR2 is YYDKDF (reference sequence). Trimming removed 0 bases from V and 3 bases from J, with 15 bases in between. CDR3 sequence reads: CATSRDHTSQYYEQYF. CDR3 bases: TGTGCCACCAGCAGAGATCACACTAGTCAGTACTACGAGCAGTACTTC. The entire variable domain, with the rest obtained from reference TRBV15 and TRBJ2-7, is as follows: DAMVIQNPRYQVTQFGKPVTLSCSQTLNHNVMYWYQQKSSQAPKLLFHYYDKDFNNEADTPDNFQSRRPNTSFCFLDIRSPGLGDTAMYLCATSRDHTSQYYEQYFGPGTRLTVT.

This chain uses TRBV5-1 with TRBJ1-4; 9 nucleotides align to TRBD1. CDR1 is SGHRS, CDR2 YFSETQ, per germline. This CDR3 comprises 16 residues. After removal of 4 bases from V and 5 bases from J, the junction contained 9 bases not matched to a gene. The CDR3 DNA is TGCGCCAGCAGCCCAGGCATAGGACAGGGGAATGAAAAACTGTTTTTT. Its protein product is CASSPGIGQGNEKLFF. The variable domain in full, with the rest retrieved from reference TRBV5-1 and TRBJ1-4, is KAGVTQTPRYLIKTRGQQVTLSCSPISGHRSVSWYQQTPGQGLQFLFEYFSETQRNKGNFPGRFSGRQFSNSRSEMNVSTLELGDSALYLCASSPGIGQGNEKLFFGSGTQLSVL.